Listed here is a single T cell receptor (beta chain). There are 15 residues in the CDR3. V shed 5 bases and J 0 bases; nucleotides not matched to a gene: 8. Germline-derived CDR1 and CDR2 are SGHDT and YYEEEE. The sample originates from a study of T cell changes during pregnancy in multiple sclerosis. Clones were read by immunoSEQ multiplex PCR, and TCRdb kept only the in-frame ones, dropping some. The sample gives about 40,000 clones, 85% to 95% of which show up once; approximately 0.79% is in the top ten. The source was CD4+ T cells from peripheral blood mononuclear cells, collected before pregnancy. The clonotype was recovered from a female donor with multiple sclerosis, enrolled in a pregnancy study. The J gene is TRBJ2-7, the V gene TRBV5-6; 7 bases are a match to TRBD1. The CDR3 DNA is TGTGCCAGCAGACCCGGGACAGCTTTCTCCTACGAGCAGTACTTC. It codes for CASRPGTAFSYEQYF.